The TCR beta chain under discussion was sequenced for a study of blood T cell repertoires in COVID-19. The CDR3 has 14 amino acids. The V gene lost 6 bases and the J gene lost 0 bases, with 9 bases spanning the gap. Germline V gene lookup returns CDR1 MNHNY and CDR2 SVGAGI (reference sequence). This clone was seen at least ten times. Original analysis: Amplified reference gene primers provided the basis for estimating nucleated cell counts. TCRdb's copy holds only in-frame clones and misses some; the assay was immunoSEQ multiplex PCR. Clonal size and the V and J genes are those of that table, whereas D and trimming came from the DNA. This sample has some 150,000 clones, with about 82% found just once.

The sample comprised peripheral blood. The sequence derives from a woman older than 75 with active or convalescent COVID-19. The chain links TRBV6-6 to TRBJ2-1, with a weak D call TRBD2 (5 bases). In nucleotides, the CDR3 is TGTGCCAGCAGAGACCGGGACTCCTACAATGAGCAGTTCTTC. The encoded protein is CASRDRDSYNEQFF.